Sequencing of this T cell receptor beta chain was carried out in a study of T cells in Graves' hyperthyroidism and ophthalmopathy. On the study more broadly: Peripheral blood was obtained at initial diagnosis, preceding any treatment.

Hyperthyroidism in the patients, aged 18 to 65, was newly diagnosed and under 2 months in duration. It was RNA transcripts that yielded the amplified TCR beta CDR3 regions. The HTBI set primed first-round TCR CDR3 RT-PCR. TCRdb fed the multiplex PCR reads into MiXCR, producing one record per CDR3 protein. This table has 550,000 to 650,000 distinct CDR3 sequences, approximately 15% appearing once. Germline-derived CDR1 and CDR2 are GTSNPN and SVGIG (reference sequence). This CDR3 has 15 amino acids. Deletions cut 5 bases from V and 4 bases from J, with 20 bases between. This clonotype has a count of ten or more.

Sample: blood. V and J are TRBV30 and TRBJ1-1; perhaps TRBD1 as D (6 bases). This TCR came from a woman aged 35 to 49 with Graves' hyperthyroidism. The CDR3 is CAWQTGSGVFTEAFF. The CDR3 DNA reads TGTGCCTGGCAAACAGGGTCGGGTGTTTTCACTGAAGCTTTCTTT.